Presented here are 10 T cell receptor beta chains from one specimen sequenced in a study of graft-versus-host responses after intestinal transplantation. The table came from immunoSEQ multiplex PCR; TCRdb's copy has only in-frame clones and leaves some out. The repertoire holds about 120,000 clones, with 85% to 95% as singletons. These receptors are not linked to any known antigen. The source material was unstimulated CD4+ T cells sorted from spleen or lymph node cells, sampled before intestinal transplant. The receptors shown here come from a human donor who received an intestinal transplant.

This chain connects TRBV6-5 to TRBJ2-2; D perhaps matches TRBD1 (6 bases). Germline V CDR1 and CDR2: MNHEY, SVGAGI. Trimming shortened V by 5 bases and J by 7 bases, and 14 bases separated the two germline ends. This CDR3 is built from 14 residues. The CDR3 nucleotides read TGTGCCAGCAGTGAAAATACAGGGCACGGGGAGCTGTTTTTT. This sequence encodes CASSENTGHGELFF.

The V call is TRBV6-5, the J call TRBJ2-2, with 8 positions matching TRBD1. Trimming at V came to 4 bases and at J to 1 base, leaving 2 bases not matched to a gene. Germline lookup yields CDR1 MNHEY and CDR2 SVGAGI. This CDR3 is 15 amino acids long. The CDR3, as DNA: TGTGCCAGCAGTTGGACAGGGAGGAACACCGGGGAGCTGTTTTTT. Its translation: CASSWTGRNTGELFF.

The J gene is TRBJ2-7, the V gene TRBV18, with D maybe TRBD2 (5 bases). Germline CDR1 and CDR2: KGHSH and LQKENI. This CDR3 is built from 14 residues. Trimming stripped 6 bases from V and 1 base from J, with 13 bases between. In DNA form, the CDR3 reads TGTGCCAGCTCGGCTAGCTCTACGTCCTACGAGCAGTACTTC. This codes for CASSASSTSYEQYF.

DNA of the CDR3: TGTGCCAGCAGCGCCAGGGGCTCCTACAATGAGCAGTTCTTC. It yields the protein CASSARGSYNEQFF. V gene TRBV7-9 combines with J gene TRBJ2-1; a possible D gene is TRBD1 (6 bases). CDR3 size: 14 residues. V gave up 5 bases and J gave up 0 bases, with 8 bases separating them. Germline CDR1 is SEHNR and CDR2 is FQNEAQ (reference sequence).

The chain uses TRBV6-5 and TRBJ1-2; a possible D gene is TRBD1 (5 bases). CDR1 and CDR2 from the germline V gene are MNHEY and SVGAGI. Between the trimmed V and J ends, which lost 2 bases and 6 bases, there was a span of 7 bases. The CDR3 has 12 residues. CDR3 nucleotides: TGTGCCAGCAGTTACCGGGGGGATGGCTACACCTTC. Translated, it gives CASSYRGDGYTF.

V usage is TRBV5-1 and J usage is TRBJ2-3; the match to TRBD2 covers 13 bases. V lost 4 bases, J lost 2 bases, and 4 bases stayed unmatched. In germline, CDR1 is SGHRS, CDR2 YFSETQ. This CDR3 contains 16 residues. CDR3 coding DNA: TGCGCCAGCAGCGAGGGACTAGCGGGACTCACAGATACGCAGTATTTT. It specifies CASSEGLAGLTDTQYF.

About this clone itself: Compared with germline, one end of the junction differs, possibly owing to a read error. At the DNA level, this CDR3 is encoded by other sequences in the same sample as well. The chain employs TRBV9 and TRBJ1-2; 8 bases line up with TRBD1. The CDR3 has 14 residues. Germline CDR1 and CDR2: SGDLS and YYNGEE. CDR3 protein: CASSEDRDVPGYTF. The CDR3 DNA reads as TGCGCCAGCAGCGAGGACAGGGACGTTCCTGGCTACACCTTC.

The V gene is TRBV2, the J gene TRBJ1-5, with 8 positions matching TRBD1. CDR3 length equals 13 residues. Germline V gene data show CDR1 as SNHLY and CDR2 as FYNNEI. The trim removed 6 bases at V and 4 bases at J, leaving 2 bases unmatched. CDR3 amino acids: CASSRQGNQPQHF. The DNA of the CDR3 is TGTGCCAGCAGCCGACAGGGGAATCAGCCCCAGCATTTT.

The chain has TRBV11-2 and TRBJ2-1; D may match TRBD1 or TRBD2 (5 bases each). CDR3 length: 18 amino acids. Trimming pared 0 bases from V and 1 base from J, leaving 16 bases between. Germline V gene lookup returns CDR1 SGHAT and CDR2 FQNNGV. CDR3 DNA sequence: TGTGCCAGCAGCTTAGATATTGAGGGGCGGCGGTCCTACAATGAGCAGTTCTTC. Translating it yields CASSLDIEGRRSYNEQFF.

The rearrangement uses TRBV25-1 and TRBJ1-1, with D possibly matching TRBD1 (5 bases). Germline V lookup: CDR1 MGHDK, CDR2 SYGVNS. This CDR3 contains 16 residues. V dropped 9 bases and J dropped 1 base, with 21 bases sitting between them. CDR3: CASGGRLDASNTEAFF. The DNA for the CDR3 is TGTGCCAGTGGGGGACGGCTTGATGCGTCGAACACTGAAGCTTTCTTT.